This TCR beta chain was sequenced during a study of blood T cell repertoires in COVID-19. Study-wide background: The United States, Italy and Spain supplied acute and convalescent COVID-19 samples. Sample material is recorded as cDNA or gDNA derived from T cells, B-cell-depleted T cells, or PBMCs.

Original handling: Reference gene primer amplification gave nucleated cell count estimates. TCRdb keeps only in-frame clones here, not all; method: immunoSEQ multiplex PCR. V, J and clone size derive from that table, while D and trimming were established from the DNA sequence. The profile shows under 200,000 clones, roughly 82% of them singletons. Per germline, CDR1 SGHTA and CDR2 FQGNSA. Trimming cost V 0 bases and J 5 bases, with 8 bases left between them. CDR3 length equals 13 residues. Recruits, aged roughly 18 to 90 years, lived in around 24 US areas. The sample was PBMCs or T cells enriched from blood (not recorded which). The gene calls are TRBV7-2 and TRBJ2-7; D perhaps matches TRBD1 (5 bases). The TCR originated in a woman aged 60-75 years with acute COVID-19. The CDR3 is CASSLARVNEQYV. CDR3 coding DNA: TGTGCCAGCAGCTTAGCCAGGGTTAACGAGCAGTACGTC.